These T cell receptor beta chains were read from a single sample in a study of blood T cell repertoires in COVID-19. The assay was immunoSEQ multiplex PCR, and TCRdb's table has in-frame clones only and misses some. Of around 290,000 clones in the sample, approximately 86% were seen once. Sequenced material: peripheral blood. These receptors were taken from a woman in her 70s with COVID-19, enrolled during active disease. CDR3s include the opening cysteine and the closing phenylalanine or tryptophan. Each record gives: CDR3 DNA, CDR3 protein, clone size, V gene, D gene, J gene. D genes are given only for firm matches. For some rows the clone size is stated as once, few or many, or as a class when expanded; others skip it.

DNA: TGCGCCAGCTCCCCAGGACAGGCTTCCAATCAGCCCCAGCATTTT
CDR3: CASSPGQASNQPQHF
size: NA
V: TRBV10-2
D: TRBD1
J: TRBJ1-5

DNA: TGTGCCTGGGGGGCGGGAGGGGAGACCCAGTACTTC
CDR3: CAWGAGGETQYF
size: NA
V: TRBV30
D: TRBD2
J: TRBJ2-5

DNA: TGTGCCACCAGCAGAGATCAGGGAAGGGCCTTC
CDR3: CATSRDQGRAF
size: NA
V: TRBV15
D: NA
J: TRBJ1-2

DNA: TGTGCCAGCAGCCAAGACCCAGGGCGCGGGGCTAACTATGGCTACACCTTC
CDR3: CASSQDPGRGANYGYTF
size: NA
V: TRBV3-1/TRBV3-2
D: NA
J: TRBJ1-2

DNA: TGTGCCAGCAGCTTAACTACCGGGACTGGGGGAAACACCATATATTTT
CDR3: CASSLTTGTGGNTIYF
size: NA
V: TRBV5-8
D: NA
J: TRBJ1-3

DNA: TGTGCCAGCAGTAGGACAGGTAGCACAGATACGCAGTATTTT
CDR3: CASSRTGSTDTQYF
size: NA
V: TRBV6-5
D: TRBD1
J: TRBJ2-3

DNA: TGCGCCAGCAGCTGGGGGGGATACACTGAAGCTTTCTTT
CDR3: CASSWGGYTEAFF
size: NA
V: TRBV5-1
D: NA
J: TRBJ1-1

DNA: TGTGCCAGCAGTGCCCGGACAGGGGCTGAGCAGTTCTTC
CDR3: CASSARTGAEQFF
size: NA
V: TRBV2
D: TRBD1
J: TRBJ2-1

DNA: TGTGCCAGCAGTACCGACAGGCAATATCAGCCCCAGCATTTT
CDR3: CASSTDRQYQPQHF
size: NA
V: TRBV2
D: NA
J: TRBJ1-5

DNA: TGTGCCAGCAACCCGGACAGCAGGACCGGGGAGCTGTTTTTT
CDR3: CASNPDSRTGELFF
size: NA
V: TRBV21-1
D: NA
J: TRBJ2-2

DNA: TGCGCCAGCACCGGACTAGCTACACAAGAGACCCAGTACTTC
CDR3: CASTGLATQETQYF
size: NA
V: TRBV5-1
D: TRBD2
J: TRBJ2-5

DNA: TGTGCCAGCAGCCGGACAAGGTGGGACAGGGGTGAAGGTGAGCAGTTCTTC
CDR3: CASSRTRWDRGEGEQFF
size: NA
V: TRBV7-9
D: TRBD1
J: TRBJ2-1

DNA: TGCAGCGTACGACAGGGATCGAGCAATCAGCCCCAGCATTTT
CDR3: CSVRQGSSNQPQHF
size: NA
V: TRBV29-1
D: TRBD1
J: TRBJ1-5

DNA: TGTGCCAGCTCAGACAGGCAAGAGACCCAGTACTTC
CDR3: CASSDRQETQYF
size: NA
V: TRBV18
D: NA
J: TRBJ2-5

DNA: TGTGCCAGCAGTTTTCCGGGATTGAACACTGAAGCTTTCTTT
CDR3: CASSFPGLNTEAFF
size: NA
V: TRBV27
D: NA
J: TRBJ1-1

DNA: TGTGCCAGCAGTACGGGACAGGGGTACAATGAGCAGTTCTTC
CDR3: CASSTGQGYNEQFF
size: NA
V: TRBV6-2/TRBV6-3
D: TRBD1
J: TRBJ2-1

DNA: TGTGCCAGCAGTTCGGGGCTAGCGGGGCCTTTGGGGACCCAGTACTTC
CDR3: CASSSGLAGPLGTQYF
size: NA
V: TRBV28
D: TRBD2
J: TRBJ2-5

DNA: TGTGCCACCCGCACCACCAGACGGACTAGCGAGTACAATGAGCAGTTCTTC
CDR3: CATRTTRRTSEYNEQFF
size: NA
V: TRBV15
D: TRBD2
J: TRBJ2-1

DNA: TGTGCCAGTAGTATGGAACCAGGGAACACTGAAGCTTTCTTT
CDR3: CASSMEPGNTEAFF
size: NA
V: TRBV19
D: NA
J: TRBJ1-1

DNA: TGTGCCAGCAGTAGACAGGGCAGCTACAATGAGCAGTTCTTC
CDR3: CASSRQGSYNEQFF
size: NA
V: TRBV6-5
D: TRBD1
J: TRBJ2-1

DNA: TGTGCCAGCGCTAGGTCTACACAAACAGAGACCCAGTACTTC
CDR3: CASARSTQTETQYF
size: NA
V: TRBV2
D: NA
J: TRBJ2-5

DNA: TGTGCCAGCAGTCCAGGGGACAGGGCTGAAGCTTTCTTT
CDR3: CASSPGDRAEAFF
size: once
V: TRBV27
D: TRBD1
J: TRBJ1-1

DNA: TGTGCCAGCTCACAAGACAGGAGCGCAGATACGCAGTATTTT
CDR3: CASSQDRSADTQYF
size: few
V: TRBV18
D: NA
J: TRBJ2-3

DNA: TGTGCCAGCAGCCAAAAGATGGGACTAGCGGGGAAAGAGACCCAGTACTTC
CDR3: CASSQKMGLAGKETQYF
size: once
V: TRBV3-1/TRBV3-2
D: TRBD2
J: TRBJ2-5

DNA: TGTGCCACCAGTGGAAAAGGGACTAGTACCTACGAGCAGTACTTC
CDR3: CATSGKGTSTYEQYF
size: NA
V: TRBV24-1
D: TRBD2
J: TRBJ2-7

DNA: TGTGCCAGCAGCCAAGGACTAGCGGGGGACTACTCCTACAATGAGCAGTTCTTC
CDR3: CASSQGLAGDYSYNEQFF
size: NA
V: TRBV3-1/TRBV3-2
D: TRBD2
J: TRBJ2-1

DNA: TGTGCCAGCAGCCTCTTATATAATGAGCAGTTCTTC
CDR3: CASSLLYNEQFF
size: NA
V: TRBV7-9
D: NA
J: TRBJ2-1

DNA: TGTGCCATCAGTGAGAGGACAGGGGTGGACGAGCAGTACTTC
CDR3: CAISERTGVDEQYF
size: NA
V: TRBV10-3
D: TRBD1
J: TRBJ2-7

DNA: TGCGCCAGCAGCTTGGATGGTCTAGCGGGGGCGCCCACCGGGGAGCTGTTTTTT
CDR3: CASSLDGLAGAPTGELFF
size: NA
V: TRBV5-1
D: TRBD2
J: TRBJ2-2

DNA: TGTGCCTGGAGTGGCGGGGGGGGCGATACGCAGTATTTT
CDR3: CAWSGGGGDTQYF
size: NA
V: TRBV30
D: TRBD2
J: TRBJ2-3

DNA: TGTGCCTGGAGTACAGGGTTCAACACTGAAGCTTTCTTT
CDR3: CAWSTGFNTEAFF
size: once
V: TRBV30
D: NA
J: TRBJ1-1